Below are 27 T cell receptor beta chains sequenced from a single sample in a study of patients and donors after allogeneic stem cell transplantation. TCRdb fed the RT-PCR reads into MiXCR, producing one record per CDR3 protein. The repertoire includes approximately 140,000 distinct CDR3 sequences, roughly two fifths of them detected once, and about 50% sits in the top ten. Sequenced material: blood, either unsorted or a sorted T cell fraction (not recorded which). These receptors all come from a human donor who was either an allogeneic HSCT recipient or a stem cell or donor lymphocyte infusion donor (not recorded which). It is not recorded whose cells these are; they may come from a transplant donor.

This clonotype turned up a few times. The J gene is TRBJ2-3, the V gene TRBV5-1; 7 bases match TRBD1. The CDR3 has 14 amino acids. Germline V lookup: CDR1 SGHRS, CDR2 YFSETQ. After removal of 4 bases from V and 1 base from J, the junction contained 3 bases not matched to a gene. The CDR3 DNA reads TGCGCCAGCAGCACCGGACAGGGCACAGATACGCAGTATTTT. Translation gives CASSTGQGTDTQYF.

This clonotype was detected a few times. This chain connects TRBV6-2 or TRBV6-3 to TRBJ1-5; no clear D gene. Germline V gene sequence: CDR1 MNHEY, CDR2 SVGEGT. There are 16 residues in the CDR3. Trimming left V 5 bases short and J 0 bases short, with 14 bases between. The CDR3 DNA follows: TGTGCCAGCAGTCACGCAAGCGTTATTAGCAATCAGCCCCAGCATTTT. This sequence encodes CASSHASVISNQPQHF.

V is TRBV9 and J is TRBJ1-2; no clear D gene. The CDR3 length is 12 residues. Trimming cost V 3 bases and J 7 bases, with 10 bases left between them. Germline values: CDR1 SGDLS, CDR2 YYNGEE. The CDR3 bases are TGTGCCAGCAGCGCCAAGAGGTCTGGCTACACCTTC. Amino acids: CASSAKRSGYTF.

This clonotype was detected only a few times. The rearrangement joins TRBV12-3 or TRBV12-4 to TRBJ1-2, with D perhaps TRBD1 (5 bases). V was cut by 6 bases and J by 3 bases, with 11 bases left in between. The CDR3 extends over 13 amino acids. Here the CDR3 DNA reads TGTGCCAGCAGCCGAGACAGATACTATGGCTACACCTTC. Its protein is CASSRDRYYGYTF.

The table lists this clonotype with a few counts. This rearrangement joins TRBV12-3 or TRBV12-4 to TRBJ1-1, with 7 positions matching TRBD1. V shed 7 bases, J shed 4 bases, and the junction held 9 bases outside the gene matches. The CDR3 sequence is 14 residues long. CDR3 DNA sequence: TGTGCCAGCACCGAAGACAGGGTGAGCACTGAAGCTTTCTTT. It encodes CASTEDRVSTEAFF.

The chain carries TRBV12-3 or TRBV12-4 and TRBJ2-6, with unresolved D. This CDR3 contains 16 residues. Trimming left V 5 bases short and J 1 base short, with 12 bases between. Here the CDR3 DNA reads TGTGCCAGCAGTCAAACCATGGGATCTGGGGCCAACGTCCTGACTTTC. Protein product: CASSQTMGSGANVLTF.

The rearrangement uses TRBV5-1 and TRBJ2-7; a possible D gene is TRBD1 (7 bases). Germline CDR1 is SGHRS and CDR2 is YFSETQ. Trimming shortened V by 1 base and J by 2 bases, and 25 bases separated the two germline ends. The CDR3 spans 19 residues. The CDR3 protein is CASSLFSTGRKWVTYEQYV. DNA for the CDR3: TGCGCCAGCAGCTTGTTCTCGACAGGGAGGAAGTGGGTAACCTACGAGCAGTACGTC.

The chain joins TRBV9 to TRBJ1-4, with D possibly TRBD1 on 6 matching bases. V lost 5 bases, J lost 8 bases, and 19 bases lay in between. Germline loops: CDR1 SGDLS, CDR2 YYNGEE. The CDR3 has 15 residues. The CDR3 sequence is CASSRRDTLREKLFF. The CDR3 DNA is TGTGCCAGCAGTCGTCGGGACACCCTGAGAGAAAAACTGTTTTTT.

The CDR3 DNA follows: TGTGCCAGCAGCTTCCGGGCCGACCCCCTCTACGAGCAGTACTTC. This codes for CASSFRADPLYEQYF. This sequence joins TRBV7-9 and TRBJ2-7, with D hard to call. CDR3 size: 15 residues. V lost 3 bases to trimming and J lost 3 bases, with 15 bases between them. CDR1 is SEHNR and CDR2 is FQNEAQ in the germline V gene (reference sequence). Full variable domain (rest looked up from reference TRBV7-9 and TRBJ2-7): DTGVSQNPRHKITKRGQNVTFRCDPISEHNRLYWYRQTLGQGPEFLTYFQNEAQLEKSRLLSDRFSAERPKGSFSTLEIQRTEQGDSAMYLCASSFRADPLYEQYFGPGTRLTVT.

This clonotype was counted ten times or more. The chain recombines TRBV20-1 with TRBJ1-2, with D possibly matching TRBD1 (6 bases). V was cut by 1 base and J by 4 bases, with 16 bases left in between. The length of the CDR3 is 15 residues. Germline CDR1 DFQATT, CDR2 SNEGSKA (reference sequence). The CDR3 DNA reads as TGCAGTGCTAGAGGGGCGGGGGCGACCAGCTATGGCTACACCTTC. It specifies CSARGAGATSYGYTF.

The CDR3 reads CSARASTGSEKLFF. CDR3 coding DNA: TGCAGTGCTAGAGCTTCGACAGGAAGCGAAAAACTGTTTTTT. V is TRBV20-1 and J is TRBJ1-4, with D possibly being TRBD1 (6 bases). This CDR3 contains 14 residues. The V gene's germline CDR1 is DFQATT and CDR2 SNEGSKA (reference sequence). Trimming stripped 1 base from V and 8 bases from J, with 14 bases between.

The chain employs TRBV4-1 and TRBJ1-1; TRBD1 matches 7 bases. V lost 6 bases to trimming and J lost 1 base; unmatched junction nucleotides: 8. The CDR3 consists of 15 residues. Germline V gene lookup returns CDR1 MGHRA and CDR2 YSYEKL. CDR3 nucleotides: TGCGCCAGCAGGGCTACAGGGGTCCGGAACACTGAAGCTTTCTTT. Translating it yields CASRATGVRNTEAFF.

This clonotype turned up a few times. V is TRBV20-1 and J is TRBJ2-7, with TRBD1 as a possible D gene (5 bases). The CDR3 sequence is 14 residues long. From germline, CDR1 is DFQATT and CDR2 SNEGSKA (reference sequence). Trimming took 1 base from V and 0 from J, leaving 10 bases between them. CDR3 coding DNA: TGCAGTGCTAGAGGACAGAGAAGCTCCTACGAGCAGTACTTC. Translated: CSARGQRSSYEQYF.

This clonotype has a single count. The CDR3 loop is CASSQDQRLTDTQYF. CDR3 sequence (DNA): TGCGCCAGCAGCCAAGATCAGAGGCTAACAGATACGCAGTATTTT. V gene TRBV4-1 combines with J gene TRBJ2-3; D is unresolved. This CDR3 region has 15 residues. The V gene's germline CDR1 is MGHRA and CDR2 YSYEKL. With 0 bases removed from V and 3 bases from J, the gap between germline ends came to 10 bases.

This rearrangement joins TRBV9 to TRBJ2-2; perhaps TRBD1 as D (6 bases). Germline CDR1 and CDR2: SGDLS and YYNGEE. Trimming pared 0 bases from V and 9 bases from J, leaving 12 bases between. This CDR3 is 14 amino acids long. The CDR3: CASSVVGRGRELFF. The CDR3 DNA reads as TGTGCCAGCAGCGTAGTGGGCAGGGGTCGGGAGCTGTTTTTT. Using reference TRBV9 and TRBJ2-2 for the parts outside the CDR3, the full variable domain is DSGVTQTPKHLITATGQRVTLRCSPRSGDLSVYWYQQSLDQGLQFLIQYYNGEERAKGNILERFSAQQFPDLHSELNLSSLELGDSALYFCASSVVGRGRELFFGEGSRLTVL.

A few counts support this clonotype. The V and J genes are TRBV28 and TRBJ1-6; 7 bases map to TRBD1. The CDR3 runs to 14 residues. In germline, CDR1 is MDHEN, CDR2 SYDVKM. Losses at the gene ends were 3 bases for V and 9 bases for J; bases not matched to a gene: 5. In DNA, the CDR3 is TGTGCCAGCAGTTTCAGACAGGGAATTTCACCCCTCCACTTT. Amino acids: CASSFRQGISPLHF.

The rearrangement joins TRBV4-3 to TRBJ2-2; D gene ambiguous. The ends were cut back, 0 bases at V and 2 bases at J, with 16 bases in the middle. The CDR3 is made up of 18 amino acids. Germline CDR1 reads LGHNA; CDR2 reads YSLEER. DNA for the CDR3: TGCGCCAGCAGCCAAGATGTCGCGATAGGAGACAACACCGGGGAGCTGTTTTTT. Its translation is CASSQDVAIGDNTGELFF.

This clonotype was detected a few times. CDR3 coding DNA: TGTGCCAGCAGTGACAGGTTCTCCTCTGGAAACACCATATATTTT. This sequence encodes CASSDRFSSGNTIYF. The rearrangement uses TRBV6-5 and TRBJ1-3, with TRBD1 as a possible D gene (6 bases). V lost 5 bases and J 0 bases, leaving 11 bases between the germline ends. Germline values: CDR1 MNHEY, CDR2 SVGAGI. The CDR3 is made up of 15 amino acids.

The chain combines TRBV9 with TRBJ2-5; TRBD2 might be the D (6 bases). CDR1 is SGDLS, CDR2 YYNGEE, per germline. V lost 0 bases, J lost 2 bases, and 17 bases lay in between. CDR3 length: 17 residues. CDR3 sequence reads: CASSVGSGAEVQETQYF. The CDR3 DNA sequence: TGTGCCAGCAGCGTAGGTTCGGGAGCGGAAGTACAAGAGACCCAGTACTTC.

This rearrangement joins TRBV12-3 or TRBV12-4 to TRBJ2-3; 9 nucleotides match TRBD2. The CDR3 spans 15 residues. Trimming removed 8 bases from V and 6 bases from J; junction bases left unmatched: 12. The CDR3 bases are TGTGCCAGCCGGTTATCTGGCGGGGGGGCTGATACGCAGTATTTT. Translating it yields CASRLSGGGADTQYF.

This clonotype was observed a few times. The rearrangement links TRBV5-1 to TRBJ2-2, with 9 bases matching TRBD2. V shed 2 bases, J shed 9 bases, and the junction held 8 bases outside the gene matches. The CDR3 is 15 amino acids. Germline V gene lookup returns CDR1 SGHRS and CDR2 YFSETQ. In DNA, the CDR3 is TGCGCCAGCAGCTTTGCCGGGACTAGCCCGCGGGAGCTGTTTTTT. Amino acid sequence: CASSFAGTSPRELFF.

V gene TRBV28 combines with J gene TRBJ1-2, with TRBD1 matching 8 bases. Germline V gives CDR1 MDHEN, CDR2 SYDVKM. CDR3 length: 16 amino acids. The junction had 8 bases not matched to a gene; V was cut back by 2 bases and J by 3 bases. In DNA, the CDR3 is TGTGCCAGCAGTTTAGTGGGGCCAGGGGGCGACTATGGCTACACCTTC. This encodes CASSLVGPGGDYGYTF.

J is TRBJ1-1 and V is TRBV28; TRBD1 aligns across 11 bases. After removal of 5 bases from V and 10 bases from J, the junction contained 12 bases not matched to a gene. This CDR3 has 15 residues. The germline V gene encodes CDR1 MDHEN and CDR2 SYDVKM. CDR3 sequence (DNA): TGTGCCAGCAGTCTCACCGGGACAGGGGGTTTGGGAGCTTTCTTT. It codes for CASSLTGTGGLGAFF.

The rearrangement joins TRBV12-3 or TRBV12-4 to TRBJ2-3, with 10 bases fitting TRBD2. The V segment lost 1 base and the J segment 5 bases; nucleotides outside the gene matches: 6. This CDR3 contains 16 residues. The chain's CDR3 is CASSLGTSGVLDTQYF. The CDR3 nucleotides are TGTGCCAGCAGTTTAGGAACTAGCGGGGTTTTAGATACGCAGTATTTT.

This chain connects TRBV5-1 to TRBJ2-1, with D unclear. There are 14 residues in the CDR3. Trimming pared 1 base from V and 9 bases from J, leaving 14 bases between. In germline, CDR1 is SGHRS, CDR2 YFSETQ. The CDR3 sequence is CASSLISPDGEQFF. The CDR3 nucleotides are TGCGCCAGCAGCTTGATTTCCCCGGATGGTGAGCAGTTCTTC.

This clonotype was observed many times. The rearrangement joins TRBV5-1 to TRBJ1-6, with 7 bases identical to TRBD1. Per germline, CDR1 SGHRS and CDR2 YFSETQ. This CDR3 has 16 residues. With 3 bases clipped from V and 3 bases from J, the junction kept 6 bases outside the gene matches. Here the CDR3 reads CASSSVGQDYNSPLHF. CDR3 bases: TGCGCCAGCAGCTCGGTAGGACAGGACTATAATTCACCCCTCCACTTT.

The chain links TRBV4-1 to TRBJ1-6, with 9 bases fitting TRBD1. Per germline, CDR1 MGHRA and CDR2 YSYEKL. The CDR3 is 16 amino acids. V gave up 6 bases and J gave up 10 bases; unmatched junction bases: 13. CDR3 in DNA: TGCGCCAGCAGACACCCCGGGACAGGGAAGGAATCACCCCTCCACTTT. The encoded protein is CASRHPGTGKESPLHF.